Each of the 3 T cell receptor beta chains below was sequenced from the same sample in a study of monozygotic twins with inflammatory bowel disease. Each CDR3 protein gets one entry in TCRdb, which reprocessed the 5' RACE reads and gives no DNA. There are approximately 330,000 distinct CDR3 sequences in the sample, with 2% to 2.5% held by the top ten. The sequencing sample was made of blood. The source of these receptors is a human donor with ulcerative colitis or Crohn's disease, or a healthy co-twin of an affected twin (not recorded which).

The CDR3 sequence is CASSLESMGVRSYEQYF. This chain joins TRBV7-8 and TRBJ2-7; the D gene TCRdb calls, TRBD1, cannot be checked with no DNA. The length of the CDR3 is 17 residues. Per germline, CDR1 SGHVS and CDR2 FQNEAQ.

The CDR3 region is CSAPDPRDSNEKLFF. J is TRBJ1-4 and V is TRBV20-1. CDR3 size: 15 residues. Looked up from germline, CDR1 is DFQATT and CDR2 is SNEGSKA (reference sequence).

The chain uses TRBV11-2 and TRBJ2-3; TCRdb's D gene call, TRBD1, goes unchecked for lack of DNA. The CDR3 sequence is 18 residues long. CDR1 SGHAT and CDR2 FQNNGV come from the germline V gene. CDR3 sequence reads: CASSFPGRSGAGADTQYF.